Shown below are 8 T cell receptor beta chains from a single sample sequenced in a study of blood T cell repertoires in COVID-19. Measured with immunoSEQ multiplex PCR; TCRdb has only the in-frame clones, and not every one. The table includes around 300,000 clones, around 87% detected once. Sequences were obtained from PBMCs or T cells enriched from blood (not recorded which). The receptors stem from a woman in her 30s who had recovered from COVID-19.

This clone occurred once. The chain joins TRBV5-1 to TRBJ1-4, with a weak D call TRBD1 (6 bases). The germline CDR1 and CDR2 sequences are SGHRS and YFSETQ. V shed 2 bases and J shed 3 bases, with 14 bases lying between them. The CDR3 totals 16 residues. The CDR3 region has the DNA TGCGCCAGCAGCTTTTTCGGGCAGGGGTCTAATGAAAAACTGTTTTTT. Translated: CASSFFGQGSNEKLFF.

CDR3 protein: CASSVPGQGPVMNTEAFF. CDR3 nucleotides: TGTGCCAGCAGCGTGCCGGGACAGGGGCCCGTGATGAACACTGAAGCTTTCTTT. This chain connects TRBV7-9 to TRBJ1-1; the match to TRBD1 covers 10 bases. With 5 bases clipped from V and 0 bases from J, the junction kept 12 bases outside the gene matches. CDR3 length equals 18 residues. In germline, CDR1 is SEHNR, CDR2 FQNEAQ (reference sequence).

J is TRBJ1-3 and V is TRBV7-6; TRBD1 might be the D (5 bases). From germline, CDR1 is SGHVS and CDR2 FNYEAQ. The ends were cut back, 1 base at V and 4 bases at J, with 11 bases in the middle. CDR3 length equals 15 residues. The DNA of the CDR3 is TGTGCCAGCAGCTTAGTGCCGGGGGTCGGAAACACCATATATTTT. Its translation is CASSLVPGVGNTIYF.

CDR3 sequence: CASSLERGAFYGYTF. Here the CDR3 DNA reads TGCGCCAGCAGCTTGGAACGGGGGGCCTTCTATGGCTACACCTTC. This sequence joins TRBV5-1 and TRBJ1-2; perhaps TRBD1 as D (6 bases). V was cut by 0 bases and J by 4 bases, with 13 bases left in between. Germline V gives CDR1 SGHRS, CDR2 YFSETQ. The CDR3 totals 15 residues.

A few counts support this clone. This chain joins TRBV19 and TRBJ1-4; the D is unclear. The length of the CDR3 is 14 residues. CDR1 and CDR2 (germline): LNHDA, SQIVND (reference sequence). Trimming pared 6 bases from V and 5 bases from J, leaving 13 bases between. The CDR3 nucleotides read TGTGCCAGTAGATACCGGGTCGGAAATGAAAAACTGTTTTTT. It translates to CASRYRVGNEKLFF.

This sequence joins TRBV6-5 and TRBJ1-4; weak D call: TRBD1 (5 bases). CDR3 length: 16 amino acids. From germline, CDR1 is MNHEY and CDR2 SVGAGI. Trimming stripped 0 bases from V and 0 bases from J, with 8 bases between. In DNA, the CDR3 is TGTGCCAGCAGTTACTCAGGGGTCTCAACTAATGAAAAACTGTTTTTT. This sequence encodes CASSYSGVSTNEKLFF.

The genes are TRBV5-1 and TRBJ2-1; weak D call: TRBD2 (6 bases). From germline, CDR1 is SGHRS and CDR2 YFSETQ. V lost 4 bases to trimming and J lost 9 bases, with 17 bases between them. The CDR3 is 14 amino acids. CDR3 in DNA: TGCGCCAGCAGCAGGGGAGGCGGCCTCCCTGAGCAGTTCTTC. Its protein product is CASSRGGGLPEQFF.

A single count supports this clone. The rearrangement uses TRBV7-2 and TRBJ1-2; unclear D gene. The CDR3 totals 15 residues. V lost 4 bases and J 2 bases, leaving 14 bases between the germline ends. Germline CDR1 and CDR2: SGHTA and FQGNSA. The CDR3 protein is CASSSFGNQNYGYTF. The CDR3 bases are TGTGCCAGCAGCTCCTTTGGTAACCAGAACTATGGCTACACCTTC.